A single sample is the source of the 15 T cell receptor beta chains below, sequenced in a study of T cell repertoires in cytomegalovirus infection. TCRdb passed the reads through MiXCR, listing each CDR3 protein once. The data show some 680,000 distinct CDR3 sequences, about a third seen once. The specimen was PBMCs. These receptors originate from a human donor in good health (CMV status not recorded). Some clones in this sample may be carry-over from other donors' samples.

The V call is TRBV9, the J call TRBJ1-4; D is undetermined. The length of the CDR3 is 12 residues. CDR1 SGDLS and CDR2 YYNGEE come from the germline V gene. Trimming removed 4 bases from V and 7 bases from J, with 8 bases in between. CDR3 protein: CASSRGVEKLFF. The DNA of the CDR3 is TGTGCCAGCAGCCGGGGTGTTGAAAAACTGTTTTTT.

This clonotype was seen many times. V and J are TRBV7-8 and TRBJ2-6; TRBD2 matches at 8 bases. Per germline, CDR1 SGHVS and CDR2 FQNEAQ. V lost 5 bases and J lost 0; bases outside the gene matches: 15. CDR3 length: 20 amino acids. CDR3 DNA: TGTGCCAGCAGCCGCTACAGAGAAGCGGGAGTCATCTCTGGGGCCAACGTCCTGACTTTC. Protein sequence: CASSRYREAGVISGANVLTF.

This chain links TRBV7-3 with TRBJ2-3; D gene ambiguous. The V and J ends lost 2 bases and 1 base respectively, with 13 bases between them. The CDR3 sequence is 16 residues long. Germline loops: CDR1 SGHTA, CDR2 FQGTGA. This chain's CDR3 is CASSLSPRDRTDTQYF. The CDR3 nucleotides read TGTGCCAGCAGCTTATCACCCAGAGATCGCACAGATACGCAGTATTTT.

Here the CDR3 DNA reads TGTGCCAGCAGCGAAGGTCCAGAAGGGGTGTATGGCTACACCTTC. Translated: CASSEGPEGVYGYTF. This chain uses TRBV9 with TRBJ1-2; weak D call: TRBD1 (5 bases). The CDR3 is made up of 15 amino acids. Trimming took 3 bases from V and 5 from J, leaving 17 bases between them. Germline V CDR1 and CDR2: SGDLS, YYNGEE.

The chain recombines TRBV19 with TRBJ2-2; D may be TRBD1 (6 bases). This CDR3 is 12 amino acids long. CDR1 is LNHDA, CDR2 SQIVND, per germline (reference sequence). V lost 8 bases and J 6 bases, leaving 10 bases between the germline ends. The CDR3 spells CASYRVAGELFF. CDR3 in DNA: TGTGCCAGTTACAGGGTTGCCGGGGAGCTGTTTTTT. Looking up the rest from reference TRBV19 and TRBJ2-2 gives the full variable domain: DGGITQSPKYLFRKEGQNVTLSCEQNLNHDAMYWYRQDPGQGLRLIYYSQIVNDFQKGDIAEGYSVSREKKESFPLTVTSAQKNPTAFYLCASYRVAGELFFGEGSRLTVL.

The V and J genes are TRBV4-1 and TRBJ2-2, with TRBD1 identical over 7 bases. Trimming cost V 0 bases and J 0 bases; bases outside gene matches: 7. The length of the CDR3 is 18 residues. CDR1 and CDR2 from the germline V gene are MGHRA and YSYEKL. DNA for the CDR3: TGCGCCAGCAGCCAAGATCTTGGGGGACAGTCGAACACCGGGGAGCTGTTTTTT. This gives the protein CASSQDLGGQSNTGELFF.

Note on this clonotype: The junction shows a germline mismatch at one end, possibly a read error. The CDR3 region has the DNA TGCGCCAGCAGCTTGGTGAGGGGTCGGACTGAAGATTTCTTT. Translating it yields CASSLVRGRTEDFF. The J gene is TRBJ1-1, the V gene TRBV5-1, with D perhaps TRBD1 (5 bases). Germline V gives CDR1 SGHRS, CDR2 YFSETQ. This CDR3 is 14 amino acids long.

This clonotype has a handful of counts. V gene TRBV7-2 combines with J gene TRBJ2-7; D is uncertain. The germline V gene encodes CDR1 SGHTA and CDR2 FQGNSA. The V and J ends lost 0 bases and 2 bases respectively, with 8 bases between them. CDR3 length: 14 residues. DNA for the CDR3: TGTGCCAGCAGCTTAGCATCCGTTACCTACGAGCAGTACTTC. Its protein product is CASSLASVTYEQYF.

This clonotype was picked up a small number of times. The V and J genes are TRBV28 and TRBJ1-6; D possibly corresponds to TRBD1 (5 bases). The length of the CDR3 is 14 residues. V was shortened by 3 bases and J by 9 bases, with 12 bases between the two germline ends. The germline gives CDR1 MDHEN, CDR2 SYDVKM. The CDR3 loop is CASSFDRLSSPLHF. The CDR3 nucleotides read TGTGCCAGCAGTTTCGACAGATTGAGTTCACCCCTCCACTTT.

A word on this clonotype: A much larger clone lies one base from this, so it may be a read error. The V gene is TRBV7-2, the J gene TRBJ2-2; D might be TRBD1 or TRBD2, each matching 7 bases. Germline loops: CDR1 SGHTA, CDR2 FQGNSA. The CDR3 loop spans 16 amino acids. V was pared by 8 bases and J by 1 base, with 17 bases between. CDR3 in DNA: TGTGCCAGCCCCCAGGGGGAGGGGGTGAACACCGGGGAGCTGTTTTTT. It yields the protein CASPQGEGVNTGELFF.

This clonotype was observed many times. The chain combines TRBV6-1 with TRBJ2-2; TRBD2 aligns across 7 bases. Per germline, CDR1 MNHNS and CDR2 SASEGT. V lost 5 bases, J lost 5 bases, and 8 bases stayed unmatched. The CDR3 is made up of 15 amino acids. CDR3 sequence: CASSTSPSGTGELFF. The CDR3 bases are TGTGCCAGCAGTACCTCTCCTAGCGGAACCGGGGAGCTGTTTTTT.

This clonotype was recorded at least ten times. This chain uses TRBV7-2 with TRBJ2-6, with D perhaps TRBD1 (6 bases). Trimming left V 6 bases short and J 13 bases short, with 13 bases between. CDR3 size: 12 residues. From germline, CDR1 is SGHTA and CDR2 FQGNSA. The CDR3 DNA reads TGTGCCAGCAGTCGGAACAGGGAAGTCCTGACTTTC. It specifies CASSRNREVLTF.

There are a few counts of this clonotype. The chain uses TRBV4-2 and TRBJ2-5; TRBD2 matches 7 bases. Germline V lookup: CDR1 LGHNA, CDR2 YNFKEQ. V was pared by 3 bases and J by 0 bases, with 10 bases of the junction left unmatched. The CDR3 is 17 residues long. CDR3 region: CASSQVSSGGYQETQYF. The CDR3, as DNA: TGTGCCAGCAGCCAGGTTTCTAGCGGAGGGTACCAAGAGACCCAGTACTTC.

The genes are TRBV2 and TRBJ2-6; D remains ambiguous. V was cut by 2 bases and J by 0 bases, with 17 bases left in between. The CDR3 runs to 19 residues. The V gene's germline CDR1 is SNHLY and CDR2 FYNNEI. This CDR3 reads CASSEYSRVGHSGANVLTF. The CDR3 DNA sequence: TGTGCCAGCAGTGAATACTCTCGGGTCGGTCACTCTGGGGCCAACGTCCTGACTTTC.

This clonotype has a single count. V gene TRBV28 combines with J gene TRBJ2-7; 9 nucleotides align to TRBD2. Germline V lookup: CDR1 MDHEN, CDR2 SYDVKM. CDR3 length: 15 amino acids. Losses at the gene ends were 1 base for V and 1 base for J; bases not matched to a gene: 2. The CDR3 nucleotides read TGTGCCAGCAGTTTATCCAGCGGGAGGTCCTACGAGCAGTACTTC. This sequence encodes CASSLSSGRSYEQYF.